A single sample gave rise to the 10 T cell receptor beta chains below, sequenced in a study of beta chain features in type 1 diabetes. The entirety of the isolated RNA underwent reverse transcription, so expressed TCRB transcripts were sequenced. Profiled with immunoSEQ multiplex PCR; TCRdb holds only in-frame clones, not every one. The sample gives 120,000 to 150,000 clones, approximately 9.8% of which show up once; 0.5% to 0.65% is in the top ten. Source material: central memory CD4+ T cells from blood. These receptors originate from a woman aged 40 to 50 in good health.

This clone was counted a few times. V gene TRBV11-2 combines with J gene TRBJ2-7; 8 bases are a match to TRBD1. J was trimmed by 4 bases and V by 6 bases; bases with no gene match: 14. The CDR3 sequence is 16 residues long. In germline, CDR1 is SGHAT, CDR2 FQNNGV. The CDR3 sequence is CASSPIQRQGSYEQYF. The CDR3 DNA reads TGTGCCAGCAGTCCAATCCAGAGACAGGGGTCTTACGAGCAGTACTTC.

The table lists this clone with a few counts. J is TRBJ1-1 and V is TRBV9; D call uncertain. The CDR3 is 15 residues long. The V and J ends lost 0 bases and 2 bases respectively, with 11 bases between them. Germline-derived CDR1 and CDR2 are SGDLS and YYNGEE. CDR3 DNA sequence: TGTGCCAGCAGCGTAGCGGCAGGCTTCAACACTGAAGCTTTCTTT. Translated: CASSVAAGFNTEAFF. Together with reference TRBV9 and TRBJ1-1, the CDR3 gives the full variable domain: DSGVTQTPKHLITATGQRVTLRCSPRSGDLSVYWYQQSLDQGLQFLIQYYNGEERAKGNILERFSAQQFPDLHSELNLSSLELGDSALYFCASSVAAGFNTEAFFGQGTRLTVV.

The CDR3 DNA reads as TGTGCCAGCAACCCGGGACAGGGGAAATCCTACGAGCAGTACTTC. This encodes CASNPGQGKSYEQYF. The chain combines TRBV6-5 with TRBJ2-7, with 10 bases identical to TRBD1. The CDR3 is made up of 15 amino acids. V shed 7 bases and J 1 base; nucleotides not matched to a gene: 7. CDR1 is MNHEY and CDR2 is SVGAGI in the germline V gene.

The table lists this clone with a few counts. This chain uses TRBV7-2 with TRBJ2-5, with D perhaps TRBD2 (5 bases). Trimming removed 7 bases from V and 5 bases from J, with 14 bases in between. The CDR3 has 13 residues. Germline CDR1 SGHTA, CDR2 FQGNSA. In DNA, the CDR3 is TGTGCCAGCACCGCGGGTCCCTCGGAGACCCAGTACTTC. Residues: CASTAGPSETQYF. Looking up the rest from reference TRBV7-2 and TRBJ2-5 gives the full variable domain: GAGVSQSPSNKVTEKGKDVELRCDPISGHTALYWYRQSLGQGLEFLIYFQGNSAPDKSGLPSDRFSAERTGGSVSTLTIQRTQQEDSAVYLCASTAGPSETQYFGPGTRLLVL.

The rearrangement uses TRBV7-9 and TRBJ2-1; tentatively, D is TRBD1 (6 bases). V shed 3 bases and J shed 6 bases, with 18 bases lying between them. Per the germline V gene, CDR1 is SEHNR and CDR2 is FQNEAQ (reference sequence). The CDR3 spans 16 residues. Written as DNA, the CDR3 is TGTGCCAGCAGCTTCTCAGGGGTTGTGGTTCGCAATGAGCAGTTCTTC. It specifies CASSFSGVVVRNEQFF.

This clone was seen only a few times. At the DNA level, this CDR3 is encoded by other sequences in the same sample as well. This rearrangement joins TRBV7-2 to TRBJ1-1; TRBD1 is a possible D gene (6 bases). V lost 2 bases and J lost 3, with 10 bases in between. In germline, CDR1 is SGHTA, CDR2 FQGNSA. The CDR3 is made up of 14 amino acids. DNA of the CDR3: TGTGCCAGCAGCTTAAGGAGGACAGACACTGAAGCTTTCTTT. This codes for CASSLRRTDTEAFF.

This chain connects TRBV14 to TRBJ2-5; 8 nucleotides agree with TRBD2. In germline, CDR1 is SGHDN, CDR2 FVKESK. The V segment lost 1 base and the J segment 4 bases; nucleotides outside the gene matches: 8. This CDR3 contains 16 residues. The CDR3 region has the DNA TGTGCCAGCAGCCAAGGGACTAGCTGGGGGACAGAGACCCAGTACTTC. Translating gives CASSQGTSWGTETQYF. Full variable domain (rest looked up from reference TRBV14 and TRBJ2-5): EAGVTQFPSHSVIEKGQTVTLRCDPISGHDNLYWYRRVMGKEIKFLLHFVKESKQDESGMPNNRFLAERTGGTYSTLKVQPAELEDSGVYFCASSQGTSWGTETQYFGPGTRLLVL.

The chain carries TRBV4-2 and TRBJ1-1; TRBD1 is a possible D gene (5 bases). The CDR3 consists of 13 residues. Trimming removed 4 bases at V and 1 base at J, with 7 bases between. The germline gives CDR1 LGHNA, CDR2 YNFKEQ. CDR3 amino acids: CASSPQGNTEAFF. The CDR3 nucleotides are TGTGCCAGCAGCCCCCAGGGGAACACTGAAGCTTTCTTT.

This chain uses TRBV11-3 with TRBJ2-5, with TRBD1 identical over 9 bases. CDR1 is SGHNT, CDR2 YENEEA, per germline. The trim removed 1 base at V and 2 bases at J, leaving 5 bases unmatched. The CDR3 totals 16 residues. CDR3 sequence reads: CASSLGGQGIQETQYF. The CDR3, as DNA: TGTGCCAGCAGCTTAGGTGGACAGGGGATTCAAGAGACCCAGTACTTC.

This clone came up a few times. This chain connects TRBV7-6 to TRBJ2-5; possibly TRBD2 for D (5 bases). The length of the CDR3 is 13 residues. The V and J ends lost 5 bases and 2 bases respectively, with 9 bases between them. Germline V gene data show CDR1 as SGHVS and CDR2 as FNYEAQ. CDR3 DNA: TGTGCCAGCAGCGCGGGTCTTCAAGAGACCCAGTACTTC. Its translation: CASSAGLQETQYF.